Listed below are T cell receptor beta chains from one sample, sequenced in a study of T cell changes during pregnancy in multiple sclerosis. The assay was immunoSEQ multiplex PCR, and TCRdb's table has in-frame clones only and misses some. The data contain about 50,000 clones, roughly 95% of them singletons. The sequencing here drew on CD4+ T cells from peripheral blood mononuclear cells, taken in the third trimester of pregnancy. The receptors were gathered from a female donor with multiple sclerosis, enrolled in a pregnancy study. Both conserved end residues are part of each CDR3. The order of the fields is clone size, V gene, J gene, D gene, CDR3 protein, CDR3 DNA. D genes are given only for firm matches. Size is omitted from some rows. Given values are once, few, many or a class for expanded clones.

NA	TRBV19	TRBJ2-6	NA	CASTIGVSGANVLTF	TGTGCCAGTACCATCGGGGTCTCTGGGGCCAACGTCCTGACTTTC
once	TRBV19	TRBJ1-1	TRBD1	CASRRGGGAVGTEAFF	TGTGCCAGTAGACGTGGAGGGGGCGCGGTAGGCACTGAAGCTTTCTTT
NA	TRBV2	TRBJ2-7	TRBD1	CASKDRGRYEQYF	TGTGCCAGCAAGGACAGGGGAAGGTACGAGCAGTACTTC
NA	TRBV20-1	TRBJ2-1	NA	CSAGGNEQFF	TGCAGTGCCGGCGGCAATGAGCAGTTCTTC
NA	TRBV5-6	TRBJ1-1	TRBD1	CASSPGQGARDTEAFF	TGTGCCAGCAGCCCCGGACAGGGGGCCCGGGACACTGAAGCTTTCTTT
NA	TRBV7-8	TRBJ2-3	NA	CASSDRREGATDTQYF	TGTGCCAGCAGCGACCGTCGGGAGGGGGCCACAGATACGCAGTATTTT
NA	TRBV6-6	TRBJ1-4	TRBD1	CASSFTGTGNEKLFF	TGTGCCAGCAGTTTCACCGGGACAGGGAATGAAAAACTGTTTTTT
NA	TRBV5-1	TRBJ1-1	NA	CASTRDTEAFF	TGCGCCAGTACCAGGGACACTGAAGCTTTCTTT
NA	TRBV11-2	TRBJ2-7	TRBD1	CASSFQGQGAYEQYF	TGTGCCAGCAGCTTTCAGGGACAGGGGGCGTACGAGCAGTACTTC
once	TRBV19	TRBJ2-3	TRBD2	CASSWQREGTDTQYF	TGTGCCAGTAGCTGGCAGCGGGAGGGGACAGATACGCAGTATTTT
NA	TRBV5-1	TRBJ1-3	NA	CASSLSGVGGNTIYF	TGCGCCAGCTCCCTCTCGGGAGTGGGGGGAAACACCATATATTTT
NA	TRBV5-6	TRBJ1-1	NA	CASSLDRQTLNTEAFF	TGTGCCAGCAGCTTGGATAGACAGACACTGAACACTGAAGCTTTCTTT
NA	TRBV15	TRBJ2-3	TRBD2	CATSRDLAGGPDTQYF	TGTGCCACCAGCAGAGATCTAGCGGGGGGGCCAGATACGCAGTATTTT
NA	TRBV7-9	TRBJ2-7	TRBD1	CASSSPETGGYEQYF	TGTGCCAGCAGCTCCCCAGAGACAGGGGGTTACGAGCAGTACTTC
once	TRBV28	TRBJ2-2	TRBD2	CASSLGGSNTGELFF	TGTGCCAGCAGTTTAGGCGGGAGCAACACCGGGGAGCTGTTTTTT
NA	TRBV6-1	TRBJ1-5	NA	CASLATLSNQPQHF	TGTGCCAGCCTAGCGACCCTAAGCAATCAGCCCCAGCATTTT
NA	TRBV5-6	TRBJ2-5	TRBD2	CASSLRSGGIQETQYF	TGTGCCAGCAGCTTGCGTAGCGGGGGGATCCAAGAGACCCAGTACTTC
NA	TRBV7-2	TRBJ2-5	NA	CASSLWRGQETQYF	TGTGCCAGCAGCTTGTGGCGGGGCCAAGAGACCCAGTACTTC
NA	TRBV5-3	TRBJ2-2	TRBD1	CARSGQGDTGELFF	TGTGCCAGAAGCGGACAGGGCGACACCGGGGAGCTGTTTTTT